The rows below give T cell receptor beta chains drawn from one sample of a study of OX40 agonist ivuxolimab in advanced cancers. TCRdb's table, derived via immunoSEQ multiplex PCR, lists solely in-frame clones and lacks some. The sample consists of approximately 70,000 clones, roughly 84% of them appearing once. The sequenced sample was CD4+ or CD8+ T cells sorted from blood, obtained in a trial of the OX40 agonist ivuxolimab. The origin of the receptors is an adult with an advanced solid tumor such as melanoma, head and neck, liver or kidney cancer. CDR3s include the opening cysteine and the closing phenylalanine or tryptophan. D genes are given only for firm matches. Not all rows give a size; the values are once, few, many and, for expanded clones, a class.

d_gene: TRBD1; j_gene: TRBJ1-6; abundance: .; v_gene: TRBV2; CDR3aa: CASSVWGQGINSPLHF; CDR3nt: TGTGCCAGCAGTGTTTGGGGACAGGGAATTAATTCACCCCTCCACTTT
d_gene: .; j_gene: TRBJ1-5; abundance: .; v_gene: TRBV18; CDR3aa: CASSPSHGNQPQHF; CDR3nt: TGTGCCAGCTCACCCTCGCATGGCAATCAGCCCCAGCATTTT
d_gene: .; j_gene: TRBJ2-3; abundance: .; v_gene: TRBV7-2; CDR3aa: CASSLEWAGIHTQYF; CDR3nt: TGTGCCAGCAGCTTAGAATGGGCAGGAATTCATACGCAGTATTTT
d_gene: .; j_gene: TRBJ2-7; abundance: .; v_gene: TRBV15; CDR3aa: CATSREDQGSYEQYF; CDR3nt: TGTGCCACCAGCAGAGAAGATCAGGGTTCCTACGAGCAGTACTTC
d_gene: .; j_gene: TRBJ1-5; abundance: once; v_gene: TRBV6-4; CDR3aa: CASSDQGGPQHF; CDR3nt: TGTGCCAGCAGTGACCAGGGAGGGCCCCAGCATTTT
d_gene: .; j_gene: TRBJ2-3; abundance: .; v_gene: TRBV14; CDR3aa: CASSQDHAYITDTQYF; CDR3nt: TGTGCCAGCAGCCAAGATCACGCCTATATTACAGATACGCAGTATTTT
d_gene: .; j_gene: TRBJ2-5; abundance: .; v_gene: TRBV11-2; CDR3aa: CASSSHLAIEETQYF; CDR3nt: TGTGCCAGCAGCTCCCATTTAGCGATAGAAGAGACCCAGTACTTC
d_gene: .; j_gene: TRBJ2-2; abundance: .; v_gene: TRBV6-1; CDR3aa: CASRRGSAGLGELFF; CDR3nt: TGTGCCAGCAGAAGGGGTAGCGCGGGTTTAGGGGAGCTGTTTTTT
d_gene: .; j_gene: TRBJ2-3; abundance: once; v_gene: TRBV13; CDR3aa: CASSLDNSFLGDTQYF; CDR3nt: TGTGCCAGCAGCTTAGACAATAGCTTCTTGGGAGATACGCAGTATTTT
d_gene: TRBD2; j_gene: TRBJ2-1; abundance: .; v_gene: TRBV29-1; CDR3aa: CSVESVAGASYNEQFF; CDR3nt: TGCAGCGTTGAATCAGTGGCGGGAGCGTCCTACAATGAGCAGTTCTTC
d_gene: .; j_gene: TRBJ2-2; abundance: .; v_gene: TRBV4-1; CDR3aa: CASSHSTSRDVTGELFF; CDR3nt: TGCGCCAGCAGCCACTCGACTAGTAGAGATGTTACCGGGGAGCTGTTTTTT
d_gene: .; j_gene: TRBJ2-7; abundance: .; v_gene: TRBV6-5; CDR3aa: CASSFGPFYEQYF; CDR3nt: TGTGCCAGCTCCTTCGGACCTTTCTACGAGCAGTACTTC
d_gene: .; j_gene: TRBJ2-7; abundance: .; v_gene: TRBV5-5; CDR3aa: CASSLGPSSYEQYF; CDR3nt: TGTGCCAGCAGCTTGGGACCGAGCTCCTACGAGCAGTACTTC
d_gene: .; j_gene: TRBJ2-1; abundance: .; v_gene: TRBV19; CDR3aa: CASSMTMGREGRGDEQFF; CDR3nt: TGTGCCAGTAGTATGACGATGGGTAGAGAGGGAAGGGGGGATGAGCAGTTCTTC
d_gene: .; j_gene: TRBJ1-2; abundance: few; v_gene: TRBV25-1; CDR3aa: CASRGAYGYTF; CDR3nt: TGTGCCAGCAGGGGGGCTTATGGCTACACCTTC
d_gene: .; j_gene: TRBJ2-3; abundance: .; v_gene: TRBV28; CDR3aa: CASSLGGADTQYF; CDR3nt: TGTGCCAGCAGTTTAGGGGGCGCAGATACGCAGTATTTT
d_gene: .; j_gene: TRBJ1-6; abundance: .; v_gene: TRBV7-9; CDR3aa: CASSSTGKSPLHF; CDR3nt: TGTGCCAGCAGCTCCACAGGGAAATCACCCCTCCACTTT
d_gene: .; j_gene: TRBJ1-1; abundance: .; v_gene: TRBV5-8; CDR3aa: CASRSYYTTGNTEAFF; CDR3nt: TGTGCCAGTCGGAGCTATTATACGACAGGAAACACTGAAGCTTTCTTT
d_gene: TRBD2; j_gene: TRBJ2-1; abundance: .; v_gene: TRBV11-2; CDR3aa: CASSLYTGGPYNEQFF; CDR3nt: TGTGCCAGCAGCTTGTACACGGGAGGGCCTTACAATGAGCAGTTCTTC
d_gene: .; j_gene: TRBJ1-1; abundance: .; v_gene: TRBV28; CDR3aa: CASSFGQITEAFF; CDR3nt: TGTGCCAGCAGCTTCGGACAGATCACTGAAGCTTTCTTT
d_gene: TRBD1; j_gene: TRBJ2-1; abundance: .; v_gene: TRBV6-1; CDR3aa: CASMGRQGAVNEQFF; CDR3nt: TGTGCCAGCATGGGTCGACAGGGGGCAGTCAATGAGCAGTTCTTC
d_gene: TRBD1; j_gene: TRBJ1-5; abundance: .; v_gene: TRBV28; CDR3aa: CASSSDRVWQPQHF; CDR3nt: TGTGCCAGCAGTTCCGACAGGGTATGGCAGCCCCAGCATTTT
d_gene: .; j_gene: TRBJ2-3; abundance: .; v_gene: TRBV19; CDR3aa: CASSIRVGSSDTQYF; CDR3nt: TGTGCCAGTAGTATAAGAGTGGGTAGCTCAGATACGCAGTATTTT
d_gene: .; j_gene: TRBJ1-5; abundance: .; v_gene: TRBV2; CDR3aa: CASSSSNLYQPQHF; CDR3nt: TGTGCCAGCAGCTCCTCAAACCTTTATCAGCCCCAGCATTTT
d_gene: TRBD1; j_gene: TRBJ1-5; abundance: .; v_gene: TRBV6-5; CDR3aa: CASSYTRQGSNQPQHF; CDR3nt: TGTGCCAGCAGTTACACGAGACAGGGTAGCAATCAGCCCCAGCATTTT
d_gene: .; j_gene: TRBJ2-1; abundance: .; v_gene: TRBV7-2; CDR3aa: CASSLQGYEQFF; CDR3nt: TGTGCCAGCAGCTTACAGGGTTATGAGCAGTTCTTC
d_gene: .; j_gene: TRBJ1-2; abundance: .; v_gene: TRBV6-5; CDR3aa: CASSKEMGSGGYTF; CDR3nt: TGTGCCAGCAGCAAGGAAATGGGGTCGGGTGGCTACACCTTC
d_gene: .; j_gene: TRBJ2-1; abundance: .; v_gene: TRBV15; CDR3aa: CATSRGGVERITGEQFF; CDR3nt: TGTGCCACCAGCAGAGGCGGGGTTGAGCGAATCACGGGTGAGCAGTTCTTC
d_gene: .; j_gene: TRBJ2-1; abundance: .; v_gene: TRBV5-1; CDR3aa: CASSSSWGQPQVSSYNEQFF; CDR3nt: TGCGCCAGCAGCTCGAGTTGGGGCCAACCACAGGTTAGCTCCTACAATGAGCAGTTCTTC
d_gene: TRBD1; j_gene: TRBJ1-1; abundance: .; v_gene: TRBV11-2; CDR3aa: CASSRTGVGDTEAFF; CDR3nt: TGTGCCAGCAGCCGGACAGGGGTGGGAGACACTGAAGCTTTCTTT
d_gene: .; j_gene: TRBJ2-7; abundance: few; v_gene: TRBV11-2; CDR3aa: CASSLTYEQYF; CDR3nt: TGTGCCAGCAGCTTAACCTACGAGCAGTACTTC
d_gene: .; j_gene: TRBJ1-1; abundance: .; v_gene: TRBV6-6; CDR3aa: CASLRENTEAFF; CDR3nt: TGTGCCAGTCTCAGGGAGAACACTGAAGCTTTCTTT
d_gene: .; j_gene: TRBJ1-2; abundance: .; v_gene: TRBV27; CDR3aa: CASSFGGYGYTF; CDR3nt: TGTGCCAGCAGTTTTGGGGGGTATGGCTACACCTTC
d_gene: .; j_gene: TRBJ1-5; abundance: .; v_gene: TRBV28; CDR3aa: CASSSIQGSQPQHF; CDR3nt: TGTGCCAGCAGTTCTATTCAGGGGAGTCAGCCCCAGCATTTT
d_gene: .; j_gene: TRBJ1-6; abundance: once; v_gene: TRBV19; CDR3aa: CASSPIRGTNSPLHF; CDR3nt: TGTGCCAGTAGTCCCATTCGCGGGACTAATTCACCCCTCCACTTT
d_gene: .; j_gene: TRBJ2-7; abundance: .; v_gene: TRBV6-1; CDR3aa: CASSDGGLPTYEQYF; CDR3nt: TGTGCCAGCAGTGATGGGGGACTCCCCACCTACGAGCAGTACTTC
d_gene: TRBD1; j_gene: TRBJ1-4; abundance: .; v_gene: TRBV5-6; CDR3aa: CASSFTGGAGEKLFF; CDR3nt: TGTGCCAGCAGCTTTACAGGGGGCGCGGGGGAAAAACTGTTTTTT